A selection of T cell receptor beta chains follows, all from one sample in a study of blood T cell repertoires in COVID-19. Libraries were prepared by immunoSEQ multiplex PCR; TCRdb keeps only in-frame clonotypes and omits some of them. The sample carries 75,000 to 90,000 clones, around four fifths recorded once. The material sequenced was peripheral blood. These receptors came from a man of 80 years or more with active or convalescent COVID-19. CDR3s include the opening cysteine and the closing phenylalanine or tryptophan. The D gene is left open where the match is weak. Clone sizes are given selectively: once, few, many, or a class where the clone is expanded.

TRBJ2-2	TRBV3-1/TRBV3-2	-	TRBD2	TGTGCCAGCAGCCAAGGACTAGCGGGGGGGAGGAGTGCTGGCGCCGGGGAGCTGTTTTTT	CASSQGLAGGRSAGAGELFF
TRBJ1-1	TRBV4-2	-	-	TGTGCCAGCAGCCAACAGCCGAGAAGGGGGTACACTGAAGCTTTCTTT	CASSQQPRRGYTEAFF
TRBJ2-5	TRBV20-1	-	TRBD2	TGCAGTGCTAGTGGGTTAAGTACCCTAGCGGGAGGGGAAGAAGAGACCCAGTACTTC	CSASGLSTLAGGEEETQYF
TRBJ1-6	TRBV14	-	TRBD1	TGTGCCAGCAGCGGACAGGGTGAACAGTCACCCCTCCACTTT	CASSGQGEQSPLHF
TRBJ2-4	TRBV15	few	TRBD2	TGTGCCACCAGCACCACCAGGGAGGGCGGTAGATGGTTC	CATSTTREGGRWF
TRBJ1-2	TRBV14	-	TRBD1	TGTGCCAGCAGCCGCTGGACAGGGGGTTCCTATGGCTACACCTTC	CASSRWTGGSYGYTF
TRBJ1-2	TRBV28	-	TRBD1	TGTGCCAGCAGTGTTGGACAGGGGCGAGGCTACACCTTC	CASSVGQGRGYTF
TRBJ2-1	TRBV2	-	-	TGTGCCAGCTCGCAGCGGTCCACTTACAATGAGCAGTTCTTC	CASSQRSTYNEQFF
TRBJ2-2	TRBV24-1	-	-	TGTGCCACCAGTGTAAACGGGGAGCTGTTTTTT	CATSVNGELFF
TRBJ1-2	TRBV27	-	TRBD1	TGTGCCAGCACTCCCGCCGGGACAGGGGGCACCTATGGCTACACCTTC	CASTPAGTGGTYGYTF